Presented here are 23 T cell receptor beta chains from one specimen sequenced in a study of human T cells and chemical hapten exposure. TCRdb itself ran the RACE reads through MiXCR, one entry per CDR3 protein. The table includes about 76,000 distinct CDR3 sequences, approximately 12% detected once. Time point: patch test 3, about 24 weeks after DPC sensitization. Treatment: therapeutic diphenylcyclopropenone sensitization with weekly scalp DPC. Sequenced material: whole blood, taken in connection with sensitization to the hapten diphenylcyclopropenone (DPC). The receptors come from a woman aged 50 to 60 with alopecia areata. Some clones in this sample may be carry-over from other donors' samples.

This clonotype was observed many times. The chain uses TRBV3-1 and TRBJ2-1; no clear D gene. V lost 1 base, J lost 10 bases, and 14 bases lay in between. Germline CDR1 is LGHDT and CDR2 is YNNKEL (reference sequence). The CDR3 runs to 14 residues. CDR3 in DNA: TGTGCCAGCAGCCAAGGGCCGTCGAGGTGGGAGCAGTTCTTC. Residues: CASSQGPSRWEQFF.

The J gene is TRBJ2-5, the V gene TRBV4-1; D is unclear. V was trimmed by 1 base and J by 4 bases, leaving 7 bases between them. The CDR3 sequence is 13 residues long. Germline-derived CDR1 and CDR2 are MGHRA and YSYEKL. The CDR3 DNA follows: TGCGCCAGCAGCCAAGCAATTCGAGAGACCCAGTACTTC. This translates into CASSQAIRETQYF.

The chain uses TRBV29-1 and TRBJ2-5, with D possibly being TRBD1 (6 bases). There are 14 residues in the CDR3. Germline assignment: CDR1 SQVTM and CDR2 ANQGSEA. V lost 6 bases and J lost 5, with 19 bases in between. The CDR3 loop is CSVGMTGQTETQYF. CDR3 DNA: TGCAGCGTCGGGATGACAGGTCAAACCGAGACCCAGTACTTC.

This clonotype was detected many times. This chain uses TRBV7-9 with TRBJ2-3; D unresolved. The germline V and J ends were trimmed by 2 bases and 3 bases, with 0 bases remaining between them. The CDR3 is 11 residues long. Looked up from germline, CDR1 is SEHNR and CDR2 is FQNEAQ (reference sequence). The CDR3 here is CASSLTDTQYF. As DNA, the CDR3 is TGTGCCAGCAGCTTAACAGATACGCAGTATTTT.

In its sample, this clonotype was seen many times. The DNA for the CDR3 is TGTGCCTGGAGTGTGGTTCAAACAGGGGCTAAGTTCTTC. Its protein product is CAWSVVQTGAKFF. The rearrangement joins TRBV30 to TRBJ2-1; 7 positions agree with TRBD1. The CDR3 consists of 13 residues. V shed 0 bases, J shed 14 bases, and the junction held 10 bases outside the gene matches. From germline, CDR1 is GTSNPN and CDR2 SVGIG (reference sequence).

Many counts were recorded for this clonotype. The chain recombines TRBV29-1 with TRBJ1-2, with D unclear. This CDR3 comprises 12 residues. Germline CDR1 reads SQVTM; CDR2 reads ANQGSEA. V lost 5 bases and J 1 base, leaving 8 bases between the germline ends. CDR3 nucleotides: TGCAGCGTTCGGAAGGATAACTATGGCTACACCTTC. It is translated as CSVRKDNYGYTF.

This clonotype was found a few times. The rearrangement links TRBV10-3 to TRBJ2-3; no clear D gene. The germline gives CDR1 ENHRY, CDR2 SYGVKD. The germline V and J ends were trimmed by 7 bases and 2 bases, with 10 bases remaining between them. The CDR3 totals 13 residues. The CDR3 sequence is CAITPDHTDTQYF. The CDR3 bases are TGTGCCATCACTCCTGACCACACAGATACGCAGTATTTT.

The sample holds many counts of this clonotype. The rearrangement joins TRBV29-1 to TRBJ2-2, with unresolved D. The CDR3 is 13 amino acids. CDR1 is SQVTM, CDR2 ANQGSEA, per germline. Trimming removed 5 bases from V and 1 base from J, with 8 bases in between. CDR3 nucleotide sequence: TGCAGCGTTTCTTGGTTGAACACCGGGGAGCTGTTTTTT. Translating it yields CSVSWLNTGELFF.

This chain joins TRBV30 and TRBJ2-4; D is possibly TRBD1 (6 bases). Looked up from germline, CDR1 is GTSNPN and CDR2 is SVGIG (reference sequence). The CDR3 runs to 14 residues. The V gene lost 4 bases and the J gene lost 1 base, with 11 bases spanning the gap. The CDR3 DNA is TGTGCCTGGACCATCGACAGGGCCAAAAACATTCAGTACTTC. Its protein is CAWTIDRAKNIQYF.

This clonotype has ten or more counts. CDR3: CASSEIGGTGELFF. The DNA of the CDR3 is TGTGCCAGCAGCGAGATTGGGGGCACCGGGGAGCTGTTTTTT. The chain recombines TRBV7-8 with TRBJ2-2, with D perhaps TRBD1 or TRBD2 (5 bases each). CDR3 length: 14 residues. Germline V gene data show CDR1 as SGHVS and CDR2 as FQNEAQ. Trimming left V 5 bases short and J 4 bases short, with 11 bases between.

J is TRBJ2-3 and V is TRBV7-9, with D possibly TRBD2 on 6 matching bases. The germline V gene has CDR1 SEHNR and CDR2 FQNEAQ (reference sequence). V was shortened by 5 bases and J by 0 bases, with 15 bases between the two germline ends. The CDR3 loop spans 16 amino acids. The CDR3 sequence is CASSPRVGGSTDTQYF. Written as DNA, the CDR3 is TGTGCCAGCAGCCCACGCGTGGGGGGAAGCACAGATACGCAGTATTTT. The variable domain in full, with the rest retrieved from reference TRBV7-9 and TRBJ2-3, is DTGVSQNPRHKITKRGQNVTFRCDPISEHNRLYWYRQTLGQGPEFLTYFQNEAQLEKSRLLSDRFSAERPKGSFSTLEIQRTEQGDSAMYLCASSPRVGGSTDTQYFGPGTRLTVL.

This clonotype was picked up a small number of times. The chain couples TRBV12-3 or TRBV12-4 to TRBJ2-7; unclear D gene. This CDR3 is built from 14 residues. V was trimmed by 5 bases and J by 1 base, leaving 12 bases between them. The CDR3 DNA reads TGTGCCAGCAGTATAACCCCGCGTTCCTACGAGCAGTACTTC. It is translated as CASSITPRSYEQYF.

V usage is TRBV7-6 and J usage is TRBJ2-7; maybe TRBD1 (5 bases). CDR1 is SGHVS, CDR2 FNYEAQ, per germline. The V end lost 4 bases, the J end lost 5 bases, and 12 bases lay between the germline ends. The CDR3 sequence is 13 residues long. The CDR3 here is CASSSLPGNEQYF. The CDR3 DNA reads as TGTGCCAGCAGCTCCCTCCCAGGGAACGAGCAGTACTTC.

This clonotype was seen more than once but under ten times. The CDR3 nucleotides read TGTGCCAGCAGCCAAGCGGTGGGACTAGCGGGATCTTTGAACACCGGGGAGCTGTTTTTT. Its translation is CASSQAVGLAGSLNTGELFF. This chain connects TRBV4-2 to TRBJ2-2; TRBD2 aligns across 13 bases. The CDR3 is 20 residues long. The germline CDR1 and CDR2 sequences are LGHNA and YNFKEQ. V trimming: 1 base; J trimming: 1 base; junction bases outside the gene matches: 9.

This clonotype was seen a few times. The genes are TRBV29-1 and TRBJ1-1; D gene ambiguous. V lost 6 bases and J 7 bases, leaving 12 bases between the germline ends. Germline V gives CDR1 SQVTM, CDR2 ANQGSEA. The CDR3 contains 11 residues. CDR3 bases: TGCAGCGTATCTCCGGGCTTTGAAGCTTTCTTT. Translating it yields CSVSPGFEAFF.

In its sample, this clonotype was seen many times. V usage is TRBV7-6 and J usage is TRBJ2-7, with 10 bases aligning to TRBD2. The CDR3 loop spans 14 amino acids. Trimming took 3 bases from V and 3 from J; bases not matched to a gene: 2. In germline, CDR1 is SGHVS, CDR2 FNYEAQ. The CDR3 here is CASSFSSGSYEQYF. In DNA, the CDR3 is TGTGCCAGCAGCTTTTCTAGCGGGAGCTACGAGCAGTACTTC.

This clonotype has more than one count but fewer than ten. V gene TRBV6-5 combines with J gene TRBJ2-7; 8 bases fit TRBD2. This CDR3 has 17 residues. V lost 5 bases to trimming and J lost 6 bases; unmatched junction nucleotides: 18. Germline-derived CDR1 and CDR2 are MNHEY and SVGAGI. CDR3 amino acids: CASSPITGGPPTIEQYF. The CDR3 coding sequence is TGTGCCAGCAGTCCTATTACGGGAGGGCCGCCAACTATCGAGCAGTACTTC.

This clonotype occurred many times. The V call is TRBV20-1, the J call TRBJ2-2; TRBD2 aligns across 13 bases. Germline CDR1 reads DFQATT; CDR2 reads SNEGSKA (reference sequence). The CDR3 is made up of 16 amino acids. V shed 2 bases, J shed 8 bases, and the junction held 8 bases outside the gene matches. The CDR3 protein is CSARLGTSGTAGELFF. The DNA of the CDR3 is TGCAGTGCTAGACTCGGGACTAGCGGGACGGCTGGGGAGCTGTTTTTT.

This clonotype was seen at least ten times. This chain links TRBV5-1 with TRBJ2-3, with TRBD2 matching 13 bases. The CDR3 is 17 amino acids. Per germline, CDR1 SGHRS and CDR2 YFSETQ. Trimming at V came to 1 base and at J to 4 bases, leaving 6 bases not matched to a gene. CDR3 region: CASSLRGLAGSPDTQYF. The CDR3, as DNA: TGCGCCAGCAGCTTGAGGGGACTAGCGGGAAGCCCAGATACGCAGTATTTT.

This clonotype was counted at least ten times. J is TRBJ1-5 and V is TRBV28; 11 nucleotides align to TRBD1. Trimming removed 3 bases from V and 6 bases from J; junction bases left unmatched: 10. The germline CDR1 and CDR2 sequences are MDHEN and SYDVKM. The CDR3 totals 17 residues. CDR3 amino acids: CASSFFHLGTGGQPQHF. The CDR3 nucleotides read TGTGCCAGCAGTTTCTTCCACCTTGGGACAGGGGGTCAGCCCCAGCATTTT.

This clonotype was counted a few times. This chain's CDR3 is CASGLQAGAGIADTQYF. The CDR3 DNA is TGTGCTAGTGGTCTCCAGGCGGGAGCGGGAATAGCAGATACGCAGTATTTT. The V gene is TRBV12-5, the J gene TRBJ2-3; 7 bases are shared with TRBD2. The V gene's germline CDR1 is LGHNT and CDR2 FRNRAP. The CDR3 is made up of 17 amino acids. The J segment lost 4 bases and the V segment lost 5 bases, leaving 15 bases of the junction unmatched.

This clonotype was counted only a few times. CDR3 residues: CSASPSGRVNEQFF. The CDR3 DNA sequence: TGCAGTGCTTCTCCTAGCGGGAGAGTTAATGAGCAGTTCTTC. This chain joins TRBV20-1 and TRBJ2-1; 10 bases fit TRBD2. Germline CDR1 DFQATT, CDR2 SNEGSKA (reference sequence). V shed 5 bases and J 7 bases; nucleotides not matched to a gene: 8. The CDR3 is 14 amino acids.

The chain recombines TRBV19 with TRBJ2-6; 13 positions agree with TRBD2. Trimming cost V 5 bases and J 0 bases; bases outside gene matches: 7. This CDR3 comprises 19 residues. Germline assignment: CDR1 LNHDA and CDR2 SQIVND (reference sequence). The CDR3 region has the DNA TGTGCCAGTAGTCCACGACTAGCGGGAGGATCCTCTGGGGCCAACGTCCTGACTTTC. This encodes CASSPRLAGGSSGANVLTF. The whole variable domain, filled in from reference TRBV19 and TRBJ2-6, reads DGGITQSPKYLFRKEGQNVTLSCEQNLNHDAMYWYRQDPGQGLRLIYYSQIVNDFQKGDIAEGYSVSREKKESFPLTVTSAQKNPTAFYLCASSPRLAGGSSGANVLTFGAGSRLTVL.